This is a list of T cell receptor beta chains from one sample in a study of cytomegalovirus exposure and HLA in healthy donors. The method was immunoSEQ multiplex PCR; TCRdb's version includes in-frame clones alone and lacks a portion of them. The sample contains 200,000 to 250,000 clones, around 80% of which appear only once. Specimen: PBMCs. The receptors stem from a woman aged 60-75 years in good health and CMV-seropositive. CDR3s include the opening cysteine and the closing phenylalanine or tryptophan. D genes are given only for firm matches. Part of the rows lack a size; the others show once, few, many or a class for expanded clones.

d_call clone_size j_call v_call cdr3_aa cdr3_nt
TRBD1 NA TRBJ1-2 TRBV19 CASTHRDRYGYTF TGTGCCAGTACCCACAGGGACAGATATGGCTACACCTTC
TRBD1 NA TRBJ2-5 TRBV18 CASSPIMTGGQTQYF TGTGCCAGCTCACCAATCATGACAGGGGGGCAGACCCAGTACTTC
NA few TRBJ1-2 TRBV4-1 CASSPGPASNYGYTF TGCGCCAGCAGCCCCGGTCCAGCGTCTAACTATGGCTACACCTTC
TRBD1 NA TRBJ2-1 TRBV5-1 CASSLIDRGRWGNEQFF TGCGCCAGCAGCTTGATTGACAGGGGGCGCTGGGGCAATGAGCAGTTCTTC
TRBD1 NA TRBJ1-4 TRBV29-1 CSVGGQGREEKLFF TGCAGCGTTGGGGGACAGGGTCGAGAAGAAAAACTGTTTTTT
NA NA TRBJ1-1 TRBV7-9 CSTEQGGAEAFF TGTTCCACCGAACAGGGAGGGGCTGAAGCTTTCTTT
TRBD1 NA TRBJ2-4 TRBV5-1 CASSLDGTDGGKNIQYF TGCGCCAGCAGCTTGGACGGGACAGATGGAGGCAAAAACATTCAGTACTTC
NA once TRBJ1-5 TRBV6-5 CASSSVGGSGNQPQHF TGTGCCAGCAGTTCCGTGGGGGGATCGGGCAATCAGCCCCAGCATTTT
TRBD1 NA TRBJ1-2 TRBV10-3 CAISESGQGAIGNYGYTF TGTGCCATCAGTGAGTCAGGACAGGGGGCGATCGGGAACTATGGCTACACCTTC
TRBD1 once TRBJ1-3 TRBV2 CASSRDRVPGNTIYF TGTGCCAGTTCCCGGGACAGGGTCCCAGGAAACACCATATATTTT
NA NA TRBJ2-2 TRBV21-1 CASRDKNTGELFF TGTGCCAGCAGGGACAAGAACACCGGGGAGCTGTTTTTT
NA NA TRBJ1-2 TRBV19 CASSNPRGYTF TGTGCCAGCTCCAATCCTCGGGGCTACACCTTC
NA NA TRBJ1-6 TRBV4-3 CASSQAVSGGGNSPLHF TGCGCCAGCAGCCAGGCGGTTTCGGGGGGGGGTAATTCACCCCTCCACTTT